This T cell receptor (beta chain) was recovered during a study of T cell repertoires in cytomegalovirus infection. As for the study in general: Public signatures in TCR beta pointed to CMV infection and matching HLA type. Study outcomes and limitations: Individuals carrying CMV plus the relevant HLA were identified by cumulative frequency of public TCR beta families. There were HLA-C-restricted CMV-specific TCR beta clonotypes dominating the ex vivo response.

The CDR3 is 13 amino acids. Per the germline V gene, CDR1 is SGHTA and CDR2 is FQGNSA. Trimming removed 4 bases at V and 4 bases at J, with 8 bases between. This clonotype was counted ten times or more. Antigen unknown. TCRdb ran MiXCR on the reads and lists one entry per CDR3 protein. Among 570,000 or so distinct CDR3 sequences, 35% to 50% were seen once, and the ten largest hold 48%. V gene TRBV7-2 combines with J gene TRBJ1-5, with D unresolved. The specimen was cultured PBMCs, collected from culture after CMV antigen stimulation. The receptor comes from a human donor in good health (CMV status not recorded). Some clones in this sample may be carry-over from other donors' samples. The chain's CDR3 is CASSSVTNQPQHF. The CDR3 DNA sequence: TGTGCCAGCAGCTCGGTAACGAATCAGCCCCAGCATTTT.